The clone carrying this TCR beta chain was detected only a few times. Germline V CDR1 and CDR2: SGHRS, YFSETQ. This CDR3 spans 16 amino acids. V was clipped by 2 bases and J by 4 bases; unmatched bases: 6. The time point: after neoadjuvant nivolumab, at surgical resection. Cohort: HPV-negative, locally advanced oral cavity squamous cell carcinoma patients. Survey sequencing of tumors mostly used 4.5 to 6 ug DNA, two replicates. The data were produced by immunoSEQ multiplex PCR, yet TCRdb's version contains in-frame clones alone and is incomplete. This sample carries 20,000 to 25,000 clones, roughly 29% of them seen once, and the ten largest clones take about 16%. This entry belongs to a study of neoadjuvant anti-PD-1 for oral cavity cancer. On the study more broadly: Patients without progression got a fourth dose around day 43.

The V gene is TRBV5-1, the J gene TRBJ2-2; 9 nucleotides agree with TRBD2. Sequenced material: tumor tissue, taken after nivolumab (anti-PD-1) treatment. The TCR was taken from a person aged 35-79 years with oral cavity squamous cell carcinoma. Here the CDR3 reads CASSFGTSRVTGELFF. The CDR3 DNA reads as TGCGCCAGCAGCTTCGGGACTAGCCGGGTCACCGGGGAGCTGTTTTTT.